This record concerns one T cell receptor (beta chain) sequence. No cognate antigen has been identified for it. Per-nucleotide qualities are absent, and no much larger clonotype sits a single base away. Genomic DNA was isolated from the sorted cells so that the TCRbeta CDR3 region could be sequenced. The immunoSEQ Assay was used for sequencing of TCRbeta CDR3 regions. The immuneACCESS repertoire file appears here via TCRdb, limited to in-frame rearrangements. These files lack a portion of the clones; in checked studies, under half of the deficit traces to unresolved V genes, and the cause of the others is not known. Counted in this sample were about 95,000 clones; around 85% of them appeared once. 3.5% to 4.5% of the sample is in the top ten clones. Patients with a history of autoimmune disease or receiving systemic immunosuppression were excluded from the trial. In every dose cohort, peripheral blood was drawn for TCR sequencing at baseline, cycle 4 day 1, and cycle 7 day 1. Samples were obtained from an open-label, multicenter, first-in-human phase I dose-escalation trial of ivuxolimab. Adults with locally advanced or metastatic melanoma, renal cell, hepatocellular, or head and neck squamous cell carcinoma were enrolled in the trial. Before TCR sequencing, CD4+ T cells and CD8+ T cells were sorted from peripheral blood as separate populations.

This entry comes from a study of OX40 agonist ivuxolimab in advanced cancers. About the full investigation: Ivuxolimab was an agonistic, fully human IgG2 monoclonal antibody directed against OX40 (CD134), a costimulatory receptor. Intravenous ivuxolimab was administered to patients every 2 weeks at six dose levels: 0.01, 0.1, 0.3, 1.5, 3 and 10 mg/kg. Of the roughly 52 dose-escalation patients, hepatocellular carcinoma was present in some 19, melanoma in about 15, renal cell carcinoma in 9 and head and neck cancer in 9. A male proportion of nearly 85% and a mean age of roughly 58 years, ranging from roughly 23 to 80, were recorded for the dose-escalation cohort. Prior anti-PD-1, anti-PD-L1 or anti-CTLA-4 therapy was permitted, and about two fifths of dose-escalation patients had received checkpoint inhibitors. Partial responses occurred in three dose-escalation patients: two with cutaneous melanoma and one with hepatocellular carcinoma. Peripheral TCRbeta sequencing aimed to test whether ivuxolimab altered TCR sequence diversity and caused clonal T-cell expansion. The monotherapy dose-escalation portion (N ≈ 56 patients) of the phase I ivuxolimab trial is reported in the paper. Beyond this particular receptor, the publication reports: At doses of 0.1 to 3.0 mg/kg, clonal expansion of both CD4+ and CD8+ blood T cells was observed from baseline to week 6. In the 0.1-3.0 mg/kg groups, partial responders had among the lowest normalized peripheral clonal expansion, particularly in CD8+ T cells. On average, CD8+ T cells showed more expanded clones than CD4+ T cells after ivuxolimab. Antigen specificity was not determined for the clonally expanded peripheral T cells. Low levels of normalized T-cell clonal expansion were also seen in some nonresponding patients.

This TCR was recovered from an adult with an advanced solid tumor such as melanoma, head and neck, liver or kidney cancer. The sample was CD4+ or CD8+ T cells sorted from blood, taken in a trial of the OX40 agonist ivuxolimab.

The DNA sequence follows: TGTGCCAGCAGTCCCGGAGGAACCCCCCACGAGCAGTTCTTC. Its protein is CASSPGGTPHEQFF. In this chain, TRBV28 is recombined with TRBJ2-1; the D gene is possibly TRBD2, with 5 bases matching. Inclusive of the bounding cysteine and phenylalanine, the CDR3 is 14 residues long. The sequence is cut down to CDR3 DNA, 42 bases in frame from base 1. CDR1 MDHEN and CDR2 SYDVKM were looked up in the germline V gene. The germline ends are 18 bases apart after V is trimmed by 5 bases and J by 10 bases.